The clone carrying this TCR beta chain appeared a few times. This sample was included in a study of T cells after yellow fever vaccination. TCRdb ran MiXCR on the 5' RACE reads and lists one entry per CDR3 protein. The sample lists fewer than 400,000 distinct CDR3 sequences; about 10% were seen once. V was pared by 2 bases and J by 9 bases, with 11 bases between. The CDR3 covers 13 residues. CDR1 and CDR2 (germline): SNHLY, FYNNEI. The V call is TRBV2, the J call TRBJ2-1; tentative D call: TRBD2 (5 bases). The receptor's source is a young man who received the YFV17D yellow fever vaccine. Sequencing used CD4+ T cells sorted from PBMCs, obtained 45 days after the yellow fever booster vaccination. The CDR3: CASSELEAFEQFF. CDR3 bases: TGTGCCAGCAGTGAATTGGAGGCGTTTGAGCAGTTCTTC.